This TCR beta chain was sequenced for a study of esophageal squamous cell carcinoma under preoperative chemotherapy. Study-wide context: TCR repertoires were profiled from both peripheral blood T cells and tumor-infiltrating lymphocytes. Study-wide results and caveats: After chemotherapy, TCR diversity rose significantly in peripheral T cells but not in tumor-infiltrating lymphocytes. After treatment, tumor-infiltrating lymphocytes seemed to come partly from incoming peripheral T cells, not only local changes.

In TCRdb, the PCR reads were re-called with MiXCR into one record per CDR3 protein. The table lists roughly 14,000 distinct CDR3 sequences, just under 50% of them singletons. The time point was: before preoperative PTX-NDP chemotherapy. This clonotype was picked up many times. What it binds is unknown. The length of the CDR3 is 16 residues. Germline loops: CDR1 SGHAT, CDR2 FQDESV (reference sequence). Trimming stripped 3 bases from V and 6 bases from J, with 18 bases between. The sequence was obtained from a human donor with esophageal squamous cell carcinoma. The donor label of this sample is uncertain. The sample was taken from a patient given preoperative chemotherapy. The gene calls are TRBV11-1 and TRBJ2-1; D unclear. CDR3 residues: CASSFRPDDRFNEQFF. CDR3 in DNA: TGTGCCAGCAGCTTCCGACCTGACGATCGATTCAATGAGCAGTTCTTC.